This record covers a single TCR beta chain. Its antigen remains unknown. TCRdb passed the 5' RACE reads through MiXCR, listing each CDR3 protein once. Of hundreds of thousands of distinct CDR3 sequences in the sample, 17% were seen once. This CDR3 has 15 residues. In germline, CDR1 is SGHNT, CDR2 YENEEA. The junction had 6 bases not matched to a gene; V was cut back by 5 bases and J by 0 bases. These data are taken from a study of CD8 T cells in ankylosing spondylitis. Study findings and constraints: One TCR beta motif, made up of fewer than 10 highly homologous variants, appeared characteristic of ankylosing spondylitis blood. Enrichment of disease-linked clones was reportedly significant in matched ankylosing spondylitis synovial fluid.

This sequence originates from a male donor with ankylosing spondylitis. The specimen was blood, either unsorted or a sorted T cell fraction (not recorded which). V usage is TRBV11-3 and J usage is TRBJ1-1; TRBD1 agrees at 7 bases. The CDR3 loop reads CASSLVGQVNTEAFF. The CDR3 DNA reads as TGTGCCAGCAGCCTCGTAGGACAGGTGAACACTGAAGCTTTCTTT.